This TCR beta chain was sequenced for a study of CD8+ T cells in alopecia areata. At the level of the study: The drug, oral tofacitinib, was given to treated patients at 5 to 10 mg twice daily.

The CDR3 sequence is 15 residues long. Germline CDR1 and CDR2: SGDLS and YYNGEE. The junction had 7 bases not matched to a gene; V was cut back by 0 bases and J by 5 bases. Treatment indicated: oral pan-JAK inhibitor, 5-10 mg twice daily. The investigators collected lesional scalp punch biopsies and peripheral blood from alopecia areata patients. The authors extracted RNA and reverse transcribed it into cDNA as the sequencing template. TCRdb's copy holds only in-frame clones and misses some; the assay was immunoSEQ multiplex PCR. Here the sample spans over 90,000 clones, around 86% being singletons. The sequenced sample was CD8+ T cells sorted from blood, obtained around week 34, from a patient treated with tofacitinib. The TCR was taken from a human donor with alopecia areata. The gene calls are TRBV9 and TRBJ2-7; 8 nucleotides agree with TRBD1. The CDR3 sequence is CASSVETGVGNEQYF. The DNA of the CDR3 is TGTGCCAGCAGCGTAGAGACAGGGGTAGGGAACGAGCAGTACTTC.